The rows below give T cell receptor beta chains drawn from one sample of a study of T cell repertoires in cytomegalovirus infection. TCRdb independently ran MiXCR on the reads; one entry per CDR3 protein. The table has some 180,000 distinct CDR3 sequences, 15% to 20% seen once; the top ten hold around 25%. The specimen sequenced was CD8+ T cells from PBMCs. Source of these receptors: a human donor in good health (CMV status not recorded). Some clones in this sample may be carry-over from other donors' samples. Each CDR3 is given with its conserved first and last residue. Each record gives: CDR3 protein, J gene, CDR3 length, V gene.

CDR3 protein: CASSQDGGSPLHF
J gene: TRBJ1-6
CDR3 length: 13
V gene: TRBV14

CDR3 protein: CASSPGTSSYNSPLHF
J gene: TRBJ1-6
CDR3 length: 16
V gene: TRBV27

CDR3 protein: CASSPGTENQPQHF
J gene: TRBJ1-5
CDR3 length: 14
V gene: TRBV4-1

CDR3 protein: CASSYLGGLNEQYF
J gene: TRBJ2-7
CDR3 length: 14
V gene: TRBV6-5

CDR3 protein: CASSFGPGTHNTGELFF
J gene: TRBJ2-2
CDR3 length: 17
V gene: TRBV7-6

CDR3 protein: CASRRTGGTGELFF
J gene: TRBJ2-2
CDR3 length: 14
V gene: TRBV6-2/TRBV6-3

CDR3 protein: CASSTSRGGGETQYF
J gene: TRBJ2-5
CDR3 length: 15
V gene: TRBV7-2

CDR3 protein: CASSLNRVLGREKLFF
J gene: TRBJ1-4
CDR3 length: 16
V gene: TRBV7-2

CDR3 protein: CASSSTTNPYEQYF
J gene: TRBJ2-7
CDR3 length: 14
V gene: TRBV28

CDR3 protein: CASSPPGSEQYF
J gene: TRBJ2-7
CDR3 length: 12
V gene: TRBV7-6

CDR3 protein: CASSQESSGGARYEQYF
J gene: TRBJ2-7
CDR3 length: 17
V gene: TRBV4-2

CDR3 protein: CASSSVEYF
J gene: TRBJ2-3
CDR3 length: 9
V gene: TRBV12-3/TRBV12-4

CDR3 protein: CASSLEPDSSYEQYF
J gene: TRBJ2-7
CDR3 length: 15
V gene: TRBV11-3

CDR3 protein: CASSRSGDGGYTF
J gene: TRBJ1-2
CDR3 length: 13
V gene: TRBV14

CDR3 protein: CASSVTPGYGYTF
J gene: TRBJ1-2
CDR3 length: 13
V gene: TRBV12-3/TRBV12-4

CDR3 protein: CASITERESQYF
J gene: TRBJ2-3
CDR3 length: 12
V gene: TRBV11-1

CDR3 protein: CASGPPGEVGFSPEAFF
J gene: TRBJ1-1
CDR3 length: 17
V gene: TRBV12-5

CDR3 protein: CASSFVIHQPQHF
J gene: TRBJ1-5
CDR3 length: 13
V gene: TRBV12-3/TRBV12-4

CDR3 protein: CSVDGDHTDTQYF
J gene: TRBJ2-3
CDR3 length: 13
V gene: TRBV29-1

CDR3 protein: CSVDRTGNLWDF
J gene: TRBJ1-3
CDR3 length: 12
V gene: TRBV29-1

CDR3 protein: CASSPTTPYEQYF
J gene: TRBJ2-7
CDR3 length: 13
V gene: TRBV7-8

CDR3 protein: CASSYHRTVQETQYF
J gene: TRBJ2-5
CDR3 length: 15
V gene: TRBV6-2/TRBV6-3

CDR3 protein: CASSEGSDYGYTF
J gene: TRBJ1-2
CDR3 length: 13
V gene: TRBV13

CDR3 protein: CSARDGDASGNTIYF
J gene: TRBJ1-3
CDR3 length: 15
V gene: TRBV20-1